One sample yielded the 9 T cell receptor beta chains listed below, sequenced in a study of T cell repertoires in cytomegalovirus infection. TCRdb itself ran the reads through MiXCR, one entry per CDR3 protein. The table has more than 150,000 distinct CDR3 sequences, roughly 19% seen once. The specimen sequenced was PBMCs. These receptors were taken from a human donor in good health (CMV status not recorded). Some clones in this sample may be carry-over from other donors' samples.

This clonotype was seen many times. The rearrangement links TRBV28 to TRBJ2-1; 12 nucleotides agree with TRBD2. CDR1 MDHEN and CDR2 SYDVKM come from the germline V gene. The V and J ends lost 3 bases and 7 bases, in that order; junction bases with no gene match: 4. CDR3 length equals 15 residues. The CDR3 sequence: CASSFSSGRANEQFF. CDR3 bases: TGTGCCAGCAGTTTTTCTAGCGGGAGGGCGAATGAGCAGTTCTTC.

Ten or more counts support this clonotype. The rearrangement uses TRBV7-8 and TRBJ2-1; D unclear. Germline V lookup: CDR1 SGHVS, CDR2 FQNEAQ. The CDR3 sequence is 14 residues long. With 5 bases removed from V and 0 bases from J, the gap between germline ends came to 8 bases. The DNA of the CDR3 is TGTGCCAGCAGCCCCAGAGCCTCCTACAATGAGCAGTTCTTC. Protein sequence: CASSPRASYNEQFF.

There are many counts of this clonotype. The chain employs TRBV6-1 and TRBJ1-1; D remains unclear. In germline, CDR1 is MNHNS, CDR2 SASEGT. There are 13 residues in the CDR3. V lost 5 bases, J lost 5 bases, and 12 bases lay in between. The CDR3 protein is CASSINSGTEAFF. CDR3 sequence (DNA): TGTGCCAGCAGTATAAACAGTGGGACTGAAGCTTTCTTT.

This clonotype has ten or more counts. The chain has TRBV4-1 and TRBJ1-3; perhaps TRBD1 as D (5 bases). CDR3 length equals 17 residues. V was pared by 5 bases and J by 0 bases, with 17 bases between. Germline CDR1 and CDR2: MGHRA and YSYEKL. CDR3 protein: CASSKSLAGPSGNTIYF. The CDR3 nucleotides are TGCGCCAGCAGCAAAAGTCTGGCAGGGCCCTCTGGAAACACCATATATTTT.

There are a few counts of this clonotype. CDR3 sequence reads: CASRGDRGRGETQYF. DNA for the CDR3: TGTGCCAGCAGGGGTGACAGGGGAAGGGGAGAGACCCAGTACTTC. J is TRBJ2-5 and V is TRBV5-6; 8 nucleotides line up with TRBD1. The CDR3 totals 15 residues. V shed 5 bases and J 4 bases; nucleotides not matched to a gene: 10. In germline, CDR1 is SGHDT, CDR2 YYEEEE.

V and J are TRBV28 and TRBJ1-5, with D possibly matching TRBD1 (6 bases). The CDR3 totals 16 residues. The germline V gene has CDR1 MDHEN and CDR2 SYDVKM. Trimming stripped 4 bases from V and 2 bases from J, with 15 bases between. This CDR3 is CASSSPLPGGNQPQHF. The CDR3 region has the DNA TGTGCCAGCAGTTCCCCCCTCCCAGGGGGCAATCAGCCCCAGCATTTT.

This clonotype was counted at least ten times. CDR3 DNA sequence: TGTGCCAGCAGCTTTGGGGAATTGAGAAACGAGCAGTACTTC. As protein: CASSFGELRNEQYF. The V gene is TRBV7-9, the J gene TRBJ2-7; D is unresolved. This CDR3 comprises 14 residues. CDR1 is SEHNR and CDR2 is FQNEAQ in the germline V gene (reference sequence). The ends were cut back, 3 bases at V and 5 bases at J, with 14 bases in the middle.

Comments on this clonotype: This may stem from a read error, because a much larger clone lies one nucleotide away. CDR3 amino acids: CASSRIQAYYERYF. CDR3 sequence (DNA): TGTGCCAGCAGCCGAATTCAGGCCTACTACGAGCGGTACTTC. The chain joins TRBV7-2 to TRBJ2-7; D call uncertain. The CDR3 contains 14 residues. CDR1 is SGHTA, CDR2 FQGNSA, per germline.

This clonotype was detected many times. The chain links TRBV7-8 to TRBJ2-5, with D perhaps TRBD2 (5 bases). Germline V gene sequence: CDR1 SGHVS, CDR2 FQNEAQ. The V gene lost 5 bases and the J gene lost 3 bases, with 16 bases spanning the gap. The CDR3 covers 15 residues. The CDR3 bases are TGTGCCAGCAGCCCGGCGTTGCGGGCCAAAGAGACCCAGTACTTC. Amino acids: CASSPALRAKETQYF. Based on the CDR3 plus reference TRBV7-8 and TRBJ2-5, the full variable domain is GAGVSQSPRYKVAKRGQDVALRCDPISGHVSLFWYQQALGQGPEFLTYFQNEAQLDKSGLPSDRFFAERPEGSVSTLKIQRTQQEDSAVYLCASSPALRAKETQYFGPGTRLLVL.